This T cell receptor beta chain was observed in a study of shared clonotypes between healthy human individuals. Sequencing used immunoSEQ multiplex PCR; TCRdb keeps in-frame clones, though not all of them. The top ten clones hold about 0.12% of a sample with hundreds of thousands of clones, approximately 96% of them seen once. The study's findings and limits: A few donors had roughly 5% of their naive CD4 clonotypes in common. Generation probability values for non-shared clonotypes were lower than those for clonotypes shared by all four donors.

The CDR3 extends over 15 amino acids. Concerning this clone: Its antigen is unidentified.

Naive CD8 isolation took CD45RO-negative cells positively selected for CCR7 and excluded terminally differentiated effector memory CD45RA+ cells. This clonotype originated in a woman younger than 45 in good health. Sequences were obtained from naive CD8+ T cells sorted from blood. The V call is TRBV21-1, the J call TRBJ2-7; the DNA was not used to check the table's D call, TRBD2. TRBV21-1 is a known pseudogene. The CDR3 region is CASSVGEDLSYEQYF. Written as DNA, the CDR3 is TGTGCCAGCAGCGTTGGAGAGGATTTATCCTACGAGCAGTACTTC.